The 25 T cell receptor beta chains given below trace back to one sample, sequenced in a study of OX40 agonist ivuxolimab in advanced cancers. This table comes from immunoSEQ multiplex PCR, and its TCRdb copy is limited to in-frame clones, with some not included. The sample has 55,000 to 70,000 clones; around 85% are singletons. The sample consisted of CD4+ or CD8+ T cells sorted from blood, taken in a trial of the OX40 agonist ivuxolimab. These receptors all come from an adult with an advanced solid tumor such as melanoma, head and neck, liver or kidney cancer.

The chain uses TRBV7-2 and TRBJ1-3; no definite D call. CDR1 is SGHTA and CDR2 is FQGNSA in the germline V gene. The V end was cut by 0 bases, the J end by 0 bases, with 9 bases between. This CDR3 region has 16 residues. The CDR3 DNA follows: TGTGCCAGCAGCTTAGCTCCAGGTTACTCTGGAAACACCATATATTTT. This encodes CASSLAPGYSGNTIYF.

The chain employs TRBV27 and TRBJ1-2, with a possible D match to TRBD1 (5 bases). V dropped 2 bases and J dropped 4 bases, with 8 bases sitting between them. Germline-derived CDR1 and CDR2 are MNHEY and SMNVEV (reference sequence). The CDR3 is 13 amino acids. CDR3 DNA sequence: TGTGCCAGCAGTTTACAGGGAGGCTATGGCTACACCTTC. As protein: CASSLQGGYGYTF.

This clone was counted a single time. This chain connects TRBV5-5 to TRBJ2-2; no firm D call. The CDR3 loop spans 14 amino acids. Trimming left V 1 base short and J 1 base short, with 5 bases between. Germline CDR1 reads SGHKS; CDR2 reads YYEKEE (reference sequence). CDR3 region: CASSLYRNTGELFF. The CDR3 nucleotides read TGTGCCAGCAGCTTGTACCGGAACACCGGGGAGCTGTTTTTT.

The V gene is TRBV5-1, the J gene TRBJ1-1, with D uncertain. The CDR3 extends over 14 amino acids. With 4 bases removed from V and 2 bases from J, the gap between germline ends came to 12 bases. Germline CDR1 and CDR2: SGHRS and YFSETQ. The CDR3 here is CASSERVANTEAFF. CDR3 sequence (DNA): TGCGCCAGCAGCGAGAGAGTGGCCAACACTGAAGCTTTCTTT.

The chain couples TRBV7-2 to TRBJ2-7; D is possibly TRBD2 (5 bases). Germline-derived CDR1 and CDR2 are SGHTA and FQGNSA. The V gene lost 4 bases and the J gene lost 0 bases, with 16 bases spanning the gap. The CDR3 runs 16 residues. The CDR3, as DNA: TGTGCCAGCAGCTCCACAAGCGGCCTTAGCTCCTACGAGCAGTACTTC. This sequence encodes CASSSTSGLSSYEQYF.

The genes are TRBV18 and TRBJ2-7; tentatively, D is TRBD1 or TRBD2 (5 bases each). Trimming pared 2 bases from V and 3 bases from J, leaving 14 bases between. Germline V gives CDR1 KGHSH, CDR2 LQKENI. This CDR3 is built from 15 residues. CDR3 coding DNA: TGTGCCAGCTCACCAGTACCGGGACCAAACTACGAGCAGTACTTC. It specifies CASSPVPGPNYEQYF.

The chain recombines TRBV9 with TRBJ1-6; D is unclear. Trimming removed 2 bases from V and 7 bases from J, with 4 bases in between. This CDR3 contains 12 residues. Germline V gives CDR1 SGDLS, CDR2 YYNGEE. CDR3 bases: TGTGCCAGCAGCGTTGAGAATTCACCCCTCCACTTT. It translates to CASSVENSPLHF.

V usage is TRBV5-4 and J usage is TRBJ2-3, with 8 bases matching TRBD1. V shed 0 bases, J shed 4 bases, and the junction held 4 bases outside the gene matches. The CDR3 covers 15 residues. Per germline, CDR1 SGHNT and CDR2 YYREEE (reference sequence). The CDR3 bases are TGTGCCAGCAGCTTGGGGACAGGGAAATCAGATACGCAGTATTTT. Translation: CASSLGTGKSDTQYF.

J is TRBJ2-7 and V is TRBV10-3; 10 positions match TRBD1. Looked up from germline, CDR1 is ENHRY and CDR2 is SYGVKD. The length of the CDR3 is 14 residues. V dropped 6 bases and J dropped 5; count of bases not matched to a gene: 7. The CDR3 DNA reads as TGTGCCATCAGGGCCGGGACAGGGGCGGACGAGCAGTACTTC. Its protein is CAIRAGTGADEQYF.

This chain links TRBV4-2 with TRBJ1-5; D is unresolved. CDR1 is LGHNA, CDR2 YNFKEQ, per germline. The CDR3 totals 16 residues. V dropped 4 bases and J dropped 3 bases, with 16 bases sitting between them. CDR3 sequence (DNA): TGTGCCAGCAGCCCAGAGGACCGGCGGGACAATCAGCCCCAGCATTTT. Translating it yields CASSPEDRRDNQPQHF.

The rearrangement links TRBV19 to TRBJ2-7; no clear D. Deletions cut 5 bases from V and 0 bases from J, with 8 bases between. This CDR3 spans 13 amino acids. CDR1 LNHDA and CDR2 SQIVND come from the germline V gene (reference sequence). The CDR3 nucleotides read TGTGCCAGTAGTGAGGACCGCTCCTACGAGCAGTACTTC. Translating gives CASSEDRSYEQYF.

The chain carries TRBV6-1 and TRBJ2-7, with TRBD1 identical over 8 bases. This CDR3 has 16 amino acids. The V segment lost 4 bases and the J segment 2 bases; nucleotides outside the gene matches: 10. CDR1 is MNHNS, CDR2 SASEGT, per germline. DNA for the CDR3: TGTGCCAGCAGTGTGCCATCCGGGACAGGAGCCTACGAGCAGTACTTC. Its translation is CASSVPSGTGAYEQYF.

The genes are TRBV5-4 and TRBJ2-3, with D maybe TRBD2 (5 bases). From germline, CDR1 is SGHNT and CDR2 YYREEE (reference sequence). The CDR3 extends over 13 amino acids. Trimming pared 2 bases from V and 5 bases from J, leaving 9 bases between. As DNA, the CDR3 is TGTGCCAGCAGCTTAACTAGGAGAGATACGCAGTATTTT. It codes for CASSLTRRDTQYF.

This clone was seen a handful of times. The rearrangement links TRBV5-5 to TRBJ1-2; D ambiguous. The CDR3 totals 15 residues. The V and J ends lost 1 base and 4 bases respectively, with 14 bases between them. Germline V gene data show CDR1 as SGHKS and CDR2 as YYEKEE (reference sequence). DNA of the CDR3: TGTGCCAGCAGCTTGACGTCAGGTGGTGTCTATGGCTACACCTTC. The encoded protein is CASSLTSGGVYGYTF.

This clone was recorded many times. V gene TRBV19 combines with J gene TRBJ1-2; 8 bases map to TRBD1. Germline V gene lookup returns CDR1 LNHDA and CDR2 SQIVND (reference sequence). CDR3 length: 16 residues. With V trimmed by 6 bases and J by 2 bases, 11 bases remained unmatched. CDR3 region: CASSLKGQDLNYGYTF. CDR3 in DNA: TGTGCCAGTAGCCTTAAGGGACAGGACTTGAACTATGGCTACACCTTC.

The chain carries TRBV6-6 and TRBJ1-1; TRBD1 agrees at 10 bases. Germline loops: CDR1 MNHNY, CDR2 SVGAGI (reference sequence). V shed 4 bases and J 6 bases; nucleotides not matched to a gene: 8. This CDR3 is built from 15 residues. CDR3 nucleotide sequence: TGTGCCAGCAGTTCGGGACAGGGGAGAGGGTCTGAAGCTTTCTTT. It codes for CASSSGQGRGSEAFF.

The V call is TRBV5-8, the J call TRBJ1-5, with D possibly being TRBD1 (5 bases). In germline, CDR1 is SGHTS, CDR2 YDEGEE. Trimming removed 4 bases from V and 2 bases from J, with 19 bases in between. This CDR3 spans 17 amino acids. CDR3 residues: CASSAPPGFSRNQPQHF. For the CDR3, the DNA is TGTGCCAGCAGCGCCCCCCCAGGGTTTTCGCGCAATCAGCCCCAGCATTTT. Looking up the rest from reference TRBV5-8 and TRBJ1-5 gives the full variable domain: EAGVTQSPTHLIKTRGQQATLRCSPISGHTSVYWYQQALGLGLQFLLWYDEGEERNRGNFPPRFSGRQFPNYSSELNVNALELEDSALYLCASSAPPGFSRNQPQHFGDGTRLSIL.

CDR3 region: CASSSNRVSNQPQHF. The CDR3 DNA sequence: TGCGCCAGCAGTTCCAACAGGGTGAGCAATCAGCCCCAGCATTTT. The chain joins TRBV10-1 to TRBJ1-5, with D possibly TRBD1 on 6 matching bases. V was trimmed by 5 bases and J by 1 base, leaving 12 bases between them. Germline assignment: CDR1 WNHNN and CDR2 SYGVQD (reference sequence). The CDR3 extends over 15 amino acids.

This clone was observed a single time. The gene calls are TRBV10-2 and TRBJ1-3; 7 bases agree with TRBD1. CDR3 length: 15 residues. Germline CDR1 reads WSHSY; CDR2 reads SAAADI. The V segment lost 5 bases and the J segment 0 bases; nucleotides outside the gene matches: 4. CDR3 in DNA: TGCGCCAGCAGTCCGGACAGGCACTCTGGAAACACCATATATTTT. This encodes CASSPDRHSGNTIYF.

The chain is built from TRBV7-2 and TRBJ1-1; no clear D gene. CDR1 and CDR2 (germline): SGHTA, FQGNSA. Trimming removed 3 bases from V and 0 bases from J, with 5 bases in between. This CDR3 has 13 residues. CDR3 bases: TGTGCCAGCAGCTTTTCTCTGAACACTGAAGCTTTCTTT. Translating gives CASSFSLNTEAFF.

The CDR3: CASSWADNYGYTF. The CDR3 DNA reads as TGTGCCAGCAGCTGGGCAGATAACTATGGCTACACCTTC. The rearrangement links TRBV7-2 to TRBJ1-2, with D hard to call. The CDR3 length is 13 residues. The V gene's germline CDR1 is SGHTA and CDR2 FQGNSA. V was shortened by 4 bases and J by 1 base, with 7 bases between the two germline ends.

This chain connects TRBV6-5 to TRBJ2-1; 9 positions agree with TRBD2. Germline lookup yields CDR1 MNHEY and CDR2 SVGAGI. This CDR3 region has 16 residues. J lost 1 base, V lost 2 bases, and 3 bases had no gene match. CDR3 in DNA: TGTGCCAGCAGTTACGTGGCGGGAGGGTCCTACAATGAGCAGTTCTTC. This codes for CASSYVAGGSYNEQFF.

This chain uses TRBV18 with TRBJ2-6; 9 bases fit TRBD1. The CDR3 runs to 18 residues. The V and J ends lost 4 bases and 0 bases, in that order; junction bases with no gene match: 7. Looked up from germline, CDR1 is KGHSH and CDR2 is LQKENI. CDR3 nucleotide sequence: TGTGCCAGCTCACTCCCGGGACAGGGTTTCTCTGGGGCCAACGTCCTGACTTTC. This codes for CASSLPGQGFSGANVLTF.

The chain combines TRBV10-3 with TRBJ1-1, with TRBD1 as a possible D gene (5 bases). The CDR3 runs to 12 residues. V lost 4 bases and J 7 bases, leaving 10 bases between the germline ends. The germline V gene encodes CDR1 ENHRY and CDR2 SYGVKD. CDR3 sequence (DNA): TGTGCCATCAGTGGGGGGACGGGTGAAGCTTTCTTT. Translation: CAISGGTGEAFF.

The chain links TRBV9 to TRBJ2-5; no definite D call. The length of the CDR3 is 14 residues. In germline, CDR1 is SGDLS, CDR2 YYNGEE. Trimming shortened V by 4 bases and J by 4 bases, and 14 bases separated the two germline ends. CDR3 in DNA: TGTGCCAGCAGCCCCTTAGGAATCTTAGAGACCCAGTACTTC. This sequence encodes CASSPLGILETQYF. The whole variable domain, remainder taken from reference TRBV9 and TRBJ2-5, is DSGVTQTPKHLITATGQRVTLRCSPRSGDLSVYWYQQSLDQGLQFLIQYYNGEERAKGNILERFSAQQFPDLHSELNLSSLELGDSALYFCASSPLGILETQYFGPGTRLLVL.